This TCR beta chain was identified in a study of blood T cell repertoires in COVID-19. Looking at the study overall: Sources were T cells, B-cell-depleted T cells, or PBMCs; the material itself was cDNA or gDNA.

In terms of age and location, participants ranged from roughly 18 to 90 years and lived in about two dozen US areas. Clinical history reported by participants formed the basis on which cohorts were assigned. CDR3 length equals 13 residues. The V gene lost 3 bases and the J gene lost 4 bases, with 7 bases spanning the gap. TCRdb's copy holds only in-frame clones and misses some; the assay was immunoSEQ multiplex PCR. Of about 400,000 clones detected, nearly 90% appear once; the ten largest clones hold less than 2%. The source of this sequence is a young woman who had recovered from COVID-19. The genes are TRBV12-3 or TRBV12-4 and TRBJ2-1, with D unresolved. The source material was PBMCs or T cells enriched from blood (not recorded which). The chain's CDR3 is CASSFTYYNEQFF. The CDR3 coding sequence is TGTGCCAGCAGTTTTACTTATTACAATGAGCAGTTCTTC.